This is a list of T cell receptor beta chains from one sample in a study of early T cells in non-severe SARS-CoV-2 infection. TCRdb ran MiXCR on the 5' RACE reads and lists one entry per CDR3 protein. The sample lists under 85,000 distinct CDR3 sequences, more than 12% seen once, with around 3.7% in the top ten. The source was whole blood, collected at baseline. Receptors originate from an adult who was a healthcare worker with PCR-confirmed SARS-CoV-2 infection or an uninfected control (not recorded which). CDR3s include the opening cysteine and the closing phenylalanine or tryptophan. D genes are given only for firm matches. Clone size is stated in some rows and not others, as once, few, many or a class when expanded.

TRBD1	.	TRBJ2-1	TRBV24-1	TGTGCCACCAGCCAACGGGACAGGGGCGGTGAGCAGTTCTTC	CATSQRDRGGEQFF
.	few	TRBJ2-2	TRBV20-1	TGCAGTGCTAGAGAAGGGTTAACCGGGGAGCTGTTTTTT	CSAREGLTGELFF
TRBD2	few	TRBJ2-1	TRBV6-6	TGTGCCAGCCAGGGGAGCGGACTAGCGGGCTCCTACAATGAGCAGTTCTTC	CASQGSGLAGSYNEQFF
TRBD1	few	TRBJ1-1	TRBV25-1	TGTGCCAGCAGCCAGACAGGGACGGACACTGAAGCTTTCTTT	CASSQTGTDTEAFF
TRBD2	.	TRBJ2-1	TRBV3-1	TGTGCCAGCAGCCAAGGACTAGCGGGCCGCTACAATGAGCAGTTCTTC	CASSQGLAGRYNEQFF
.	many	TRBJ2-7	TRBV7-9	TGTGCCAGCAGCTTAGAGCTGGGGACCTCCTACGAGCAGTACTTC	CASSLELGTSYEQYF
.	few	TRBJ1-1	TRBV4-1	TGCGCCAGCAGCCAAGATGGGGGGCAGGACACTGAAGCTTTCTTT	CASSQDGGQDTEAFF
.	few	TRBJ2-4	TRBV28	TGTGCCACCTGGGGACACGTCAACATTCAGTACTTC	CATWGHVNIQYF
TRBD2	.	TRBJ2-3	TRBV20-1	TGCAGTGCGGAAGGCGGGAGGGTATTCGGGAATACGCAGTATTTT	CSAEGGRVFGNTQYF
TRBD2	.	TRBJ2-4	TRBV7-2	TGTGCCAGCAGTCTCGGCGGAGGGAGCGGGAATAGGAACATTCAGTACTTC	CASSLGGGSGNRNIQYF
TRBD1	few	TRBJ2-7	TRBV20-1	TGCAGTGCTAGTGACCCGGGGACAGGGGGCTCCTACGAGCAGTACTTC	CSASDPGTGGSYEQYF
.	many	TRBJ2-3	TRBV12-5	TGTGCTAGTGGTTTGACCCGACTGGAGAATCCCCGCACAGATACGCAGTATTTT	CASGLTRLENPRTDTQYF
.	few	TRBJ2-1	TRBV7-2	TGTGCCAGCAGCTTGGACAGCTCCTACAATGAGCAGATCTTC	CASSLDSSYNEQIF
.	.	TRBJ2-3	TRBV27	TGTGCCAGTTCCAGGAGGAACACAGATACGCAGTATTTT	CASSRRNTDTQYF
TRBD2	.	TRBJ2-7	TRBV5-1	TGCGCCAGCAGCCAGGAAGCGGGAGGGCTTTACGAGCAGTACTTC	CASSQEAGGLYEQYF
.	.	TRBJ2-3	TRBV28	TGTGCCAGCAGTTTGGGGGGACAGAAGACCACAGATACGCAGTATTTT	CASSLGGQKTTDTQYF